One sample yielded the 18 T cell receptor beta chains listed below, sequenced in a study of T cell repertoires in cytomegalovirus infection. One entry per CDR3 protein, called by TCRdb with MiXCR from the reads. The sample consists of 200,000 or so distinct CDR3 sequences, around 20% of them appearing once. Sequencing was performed on PBMCs. The receptor set was obtained from a human donor in good health (CMV status not recorded). Some clones in this sample may be carry-over from other donors' samples.

The genes are TRBV19 and TRBJ2-7; 8 bases are shared with TRBD1. The germline gives CDR1 LNHDA, CDR2 SQIVND (reference sequence). The J segment lost 0 bases and the V segment lost 9 bases, leaving 4 bases of the junction unmatched. This CDR3 has 13 amino acids. This CDR3 reads CASDRGDSYEQYF. DNA of the CDR3: TGTGCCAGCGACAGGGGAGACTCCTACGAGCAGTACTTC. The full variable domain, its missing parts supplied by reference TRBV19 and TRBJ2-7, is DGGITQSPKYLFRKEGQNVTLSCEQNLNHDAMYWYRQDPGQGLRLIYYSQIVNDFQKGDIAEGYSVSREKKESFPLTVTSAQKNPTAFYLCASDRGDSYEQYFGPGTRLTVT.

This chain connects TRBV30 to TRBJ2-7; D gene unclear. V was shortened by 3 bases and J by 1 base, with 7 bases between the two germline ends. The germline V gene has CDR1 GTSNPN and CDR2 SVGIG (reference sequence). The CDR3 contains 12 residues. This chain's CDR3 is CAWRSVSYEQYF. The CDR3 region has the DNA TGTGCCTGGAGGTCAGTTTCCTACGAGCAGTACTTC.

This clonotype has at least ten counts. The chain joins TRBV5-1 to TRBJ2-3; no definite D call. The germline V and J ends were trimmed by 0 bases and 1 base, with 6 bases remaining between them. The CDR3 has 14 amino acids. Per the germline V gene, CDR1 is SGHRS and CDR2 is YFSETQ. The CDR3 DNA reads as TGCGCCAGCAGCTTGGTAGCCGGCACAGATACGCAGTATTTT. Translating it yields CASSLVAGTDTQYF.

A few counts support this clonotype. V is TRBV6-1 and J is TRBJ2-3; 8 bases map to TRBD2. V lost 4 bases and J lost 1; bases outside the gene matches: 7. The CDR3 runs to 16 residues. In germline, CDR1 is MNHNS, CDR2 SASEGT. The CDR3 region is CASSGRRGGGTDTQYF. The DNA of the CDR3 is TGTGCCAGCAGTGGACGACGGGGGGGGGGCACAGATACGCAGTATTTT.

The chain combines TRBV5-1 with TRBJ1-1; D is uncertain. This CDR3 comprises 14 residues. V was trimmed by 3 bases and J by 5 bases, leaving 14 bases between them. The germline V gene has CDR1 SGHRS and CDR2 YFSETQ. As DNA, the CDR3 is TGCGCCAGCAGCTCTCCGGGAGTCGGGACTGAAGCTTTCTTT. It codes for CASSSPGVGTEAFF.

This rearrangement joins TRBV6-2 or TRBV6-3 to TRBJ2-7, with TRBD1 as a possible D gene (6 bases). V was trimmed by 2 bases and J by 1 base, leaving 9 bases between them. The CDR3 is made up of 14 amino acids. Germline V gives CDR1 MNHEY, CDR2 SVGEGT. The CDR3 loop is CASSYTGMSYEQYF. The CDR3 DNA sequence: TGTGCCAGCAGTTACACAGGGATGTCCTACGAGCAGTACTTC.

This clonotype appeared many times. The chain combines TRBV7-9 with TRBJ2-7, with D possibly being TRBD2 (7 bases). Germline lookup yields CDR1 SEHNR and CDR2 FQNEAQ (reference sequence). Deletions cut 5 bases from V and 7 bases from J, with 24 bases between. There are 16 residues in the CDR3. The chain's CDR3 is CASSQTGGGSSREQYF. The CDR3 DNA follows: TGTGCCAGCAGCCAGACAGGCGGGGGCTCCTCTCGGGAGCAGTACTTC.

This clonotype was detected ten times or more. This sequence joins TRBV7-2 and TRBJ2-2, with 9 bases matching TRBD1. This CDR3 comprises 15 residues. Germline CDR1 reads SGHTA; CDR2 reads FQGNSA. Trimming removed 3 bases from V and 6 bases from J; junction bases left unmatched: 5. CDR3 coding DNA: TGTGCCAGCAGCTTTCAACAGGGGGCAGCCGGGGAGCTGTTTTTT. Translated: CASSFQQGAAGELFF.

This clonotype appeared many times. The chain carries TRBV7-6 and TRBJ1-5, with TRBD1 identical over 8 bases. Trimming removed 5 bases from V and 6 bases from J; junction bases left unmatched: 6. This CDR3 has 14 amino acids. The germline CDR1 and CDR2 sequences are SGHVS and FNYEAQ. In DNA, the CDR3 is TGTGCCAGCAGCCCCGCAGGGGGCCGTCAGCCCCAGCATTTT. This translates into CASSPAGGRQPQHF.

V usage is TRBV29-1 and J usage is TRBJ2-1; D is possibly TRBD1 or TRBD2 (6 bases each). Trimming removed 8 bases at V and 6 bases at J, with 14 bases between. Germline V gene sequence: CDR1 SQVTM, CDR2 ANQGSEA. This CDR3 comprises 12 residues. CDR3 nucleotides: TGCAGCTCAGGGGAGGTTGTCAATGAGCAGTTCTTC. As protein: CSSGEVVNEQFF.

The chain recombines TRBV19 with TRBJ1-2, with a weak D call TRBD1 (5 bases). This CDR3 spans 14 amino acids. The germline gives CDR1 LNHDA, CDR2 SQIVND (reference sequence). The V end lost 5 bases, the J end lost 4 bases, and 14 bases lay between the germline ends. The CDR3 region has the DNA TGTGCCAGTAGTTCAGGGACTTTTGTCTATGGCTACACCTTC. This sequence encodes CASSSGTFVYGYTF.

This clonotype was counted only a few times. The V gene is TRBV6-6, the J gene TRBJ2-7; tentatively, D is TRBD1 (5 bases). CDR1 and CDR2 (germline): MNHNY, SVGAGI (reference sequence). Trimming removed 6 bases at V and 11 bases at J, with 14 bases between. There are 11 residues in the CDR3. CDR3 protein: CASSFKDIEYF. CDR3 in DNA: TGTGCCAGCAGCTTTAAGGACATTGAGTACTTC.

This clonotype has only a few counts. Here the CDR3 DNA reads TGTGCCAGCAGCCGGCTGCCAGGCACCTACGAGCAGTACTTC. Residues: CASSRLPGTYEQYF. This sequence joins TRBV7-8 and TRBJ2-7; D remains ambiguous. The germline gives CDR1 SGHVS, CDR2 FQNEAQ. Trimming cost V 5 bases and J 2 bases, with 13 bases left between them. This CDR3 is 14 amino acids long.

This clonotype was counted a few times. This chain links TRBV10-3 with TRBJ2-2; TRBD2 agrees at 9 bases. The CDR3 has 17 amino acids. In germline, CDR1 is ENHRY, CDR2 SYGVKD. Trimming took 10 bases from V and 1 from J; bases not matched to a gene: 13. This chain's CDR3 is CATLRSGRSVNTGELFF. The CDR3 DNA reads as TGTGCCACACTACGCAGCGGGAGGTCGGTGAACACCGGGGAGCTGTTTTTT.

This chain links TRBV11-3 with TRBJ2-3; 8 bases are shared with TRBD1. CDR3 size: 20 residues. Trimming cost V 5 bases and J 6 bases; bases outside gene matches: 25. Germline CDR1 SGHNT, CDR2 YENEEA. In nucleotides, the CDR3 is TGTGCCAGCAGCACCAACCAGAACTACCCGGGGCAGGGGGCCGGGGATACGCAGTATTTT. Translation: CASSTNQNYPGQGAGDTQYF.

At least ten counts were recorded for this clonotype. The V and J genes are TRBV7-2 and TRBJ2-3; maybe TRBD2 (5 bases). This CDR3 is 13 amino acids long. Per germline, CDR1 SGHTA and CDR2 FQGNSA. Trimming left V 5 bases short and J 5 bases short, with 11 bases between. The CDR3 DNA reads as TGTGCCAGCAGCCGCGCGGGTGGAGATACGCAGTATTTT. It yields the protein CASSRAGGDTQYF.

This clonotype was detected ten times or more. The chain uses TRBV7-2 and TRBJ2-7, with 8 bases that match TRBD2. CDR3 length equals 17 residues. Germline-derived CDR1 and CDR2 are SGHTA and FQGNSA. V lost 0 bases to trimming and J lost 3 bases; unmatched junction nucleotides: 10. The CDR3 protein is CASSLARASGFLYEQYF. The CDR3 DNA reads TGTGCCAGCAGCTTAGCGCGGGCTAGCGGGTTCCTCTACGAGCAGTACTTC.

This clonotype has ten or more counts. Here the CDR3 reads CASSSRLAGDRYEQYF. In DNA form, the CDR3 reads TGTGCCAGCAGCTCAAGACTAGCGGGAGATCGCTACGAGCAGTACTTC. The chain carries TRBV7-2 and TRBJ2-7; 12 positions match TRBD2. The junction had 7 bases not matched to a gene; V was cut back by 4 bases and J by 3 bases. From germline, CDR1 is SGHTA and CDR2 FQGNSA. There are 16 residues in the CDR3.